This T cell receptor (beta chain) was captured by sequencing in a study of cytomegalovirus exposure and HLA in healthy donors. Study outcomes and limitations: Common viral pathogens seemed, in a later analysis, to connect with several of the most significant clusters. For most TCR sequences rarity was the rule, although some public TCRs occurred in many donors. Listed as cytomegalovirus-associated were 150 to 200 TCR beta chains.

Though nominally healthy at sampling, donors likely had unrecorded immune exposures. This PCR relied on a set of 60 Vbeta primers and 13 Jbeta primers. This table comes from immunoSEQ multiplex PCR, and its TCRdb copy is limited to in-frame clones, with some not included. The sample has about 200,000 clones; more than 75% are singletons. There are 17 residues in the CDR3. Unmatched junction bases numbered 11, after V lost 3 bases and J lost 5 bases. CDR1 MDHEN and CDR2 SYDVKM come from the germline V gene. Regarding this clone: The antigen remains unidentified.

The sequencing sample was made of PBMCs. The chain links TRBV28 to TRBJ2-2, with 8 nucleotides matching TRBD2. The receptor was derived from a woman aged 40 to 50 in good health and CMV-seronegative. CDR3 loop: CASSFYPGGPGTGELFF. The CDR3 DNA is TGTGCCAGCAGTTTTTATCCGGGAGGGCCCGGAACCGGGGAGCTGTTTTTT.